What follows describes a single T cell receptor beta chain. Its antigen is unidentified. The study ran its PCR with 60 Vbeta and 13 Jbeta primers. Some clones are missing from TCRdb's copy, which holds only in-frame ones; the method was immunoSEQ multiplex PCR. Its listing shows around 74,000 clones. Trimming left V 0 bases short and J 8 bases short, with 12 bases between. This CDR3 comprises 14 residues. In germline, CDR1 is SGHKS, CDR2 YYEKEE (reference sequence). This specimen belongs to a study of cytomegalovirus exposure and HLA in healthy donors. Findings and limits, study-wide: A later analysis revealed that TCR association rates differed between HLA loci, peaking at DRB1 and bottoming out at HLA-C. Previous analysis showed most TCR beta V segments were productive about 87% or about 30% of the time.

This clonotype originated in a man aged 25 to 40 in good health and CMV-seronegative. The chain has TRBV5-5 and TRBJ1-3; D gene ambiguous. The specimen was PBMCs. The CDR3 DNA reads as TGTGCCAGCAGCTTGGGGCCCTCGGAGGACACCATATATTTT. Translated, it gives CASSLGPSEDTIYF.